This T cell receptor (beta chain) derives from a study of cytomegalovirus exposure and HLA in healthy donors. Study outcomes and limitations: Analyses of presence/absence relied on an assumption of roughly uniform sequencing depth across donors. In a later analysis, a genetic analysis reported fewer productive-TCR N-insertions in an Asian-associated ancestry cluster than the cohort average. A later analysis linked more than 15,000 TCR beta sequences to HLA alleles at 0.05 false discovery rate. Researchers reported in a later analysis that common viral pathogens appeared linked to several top clusters.

Comment on this clone: Its antigen is currently unknown.

PCR primers comprised 60 Vbeta and 13 Jbeta primers. TCRdb's copy holds only in-frame clones and misses some; the assay was immunoSEQ multiplex PCR. The sample has over 55,000 clones; about 71% are singletons. V was cut by 5 bases and J by 7 bases, with 11 bases left in between. Per the germline V gene, CDR1 is SGHTA and CDR2 is FQGNSA. This CDR3 region has 13 residues. Sequenced input: PBMCs. The sequence derives from a woman between 50 and 59 years old in good health and CMV-seropositive. The V and J genes are TRBV7-2 and TRBJ2-2; TRBD1 might be the D (6 bases). CDR3 sequence reads: CASSNRDGGELFF. CDR3 DNA sequence: TGTGCCAGCAGCAACAGGGATGGCGGGGAGCTGTTTTTT.